This section outlines one TCR beta chain sequence together with its context. Here immunoSEQ multiplex PCR was the method, and the copy in TCRdb shows in-frame clones only, minus some. The sample lists some 49,000 clones, about 90% occurring once. CDR1 is SEHNR and CDR2 is FQNEAQ in the germline V gene (reference sequence). The CDR3 is made up of 17 amino acids. V lost 6 bases, J lost 0 bases, and 12 bases stayed unmatched. These data originate in a study of PD-L1 blockade in urothelial cancer. The V and J genes are TRBV7-9 and TRBJ2-5, with 8 bases fitting TRBD2. The sequenced sample was PBMCs, obtained around atezolizumab (anti-PD-L1) treatment. This receptor was obtained from a man between 60 and 70 years old with urothelial cancer. This chain's CDR3 is CASSYGLAGSNQETQYF. The DNA of the CDR3 is TGTGCCAGCAGTTATGGACTAGCAGGGAGTAACCAAGAGACCCAGTACTTC.